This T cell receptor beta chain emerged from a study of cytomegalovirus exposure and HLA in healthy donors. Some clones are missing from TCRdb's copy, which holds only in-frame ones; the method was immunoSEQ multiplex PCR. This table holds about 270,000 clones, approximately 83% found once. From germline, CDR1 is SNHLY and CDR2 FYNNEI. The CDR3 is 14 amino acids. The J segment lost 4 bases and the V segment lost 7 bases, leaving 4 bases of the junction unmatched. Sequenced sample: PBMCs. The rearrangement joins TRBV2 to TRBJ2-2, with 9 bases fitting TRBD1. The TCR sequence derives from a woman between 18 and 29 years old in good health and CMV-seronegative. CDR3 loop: CASIGTGRTGELFF. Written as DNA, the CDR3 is TGTGCCAGCATAGGGACAGGGCGCACCGGGGAGCTGTTTTTT.